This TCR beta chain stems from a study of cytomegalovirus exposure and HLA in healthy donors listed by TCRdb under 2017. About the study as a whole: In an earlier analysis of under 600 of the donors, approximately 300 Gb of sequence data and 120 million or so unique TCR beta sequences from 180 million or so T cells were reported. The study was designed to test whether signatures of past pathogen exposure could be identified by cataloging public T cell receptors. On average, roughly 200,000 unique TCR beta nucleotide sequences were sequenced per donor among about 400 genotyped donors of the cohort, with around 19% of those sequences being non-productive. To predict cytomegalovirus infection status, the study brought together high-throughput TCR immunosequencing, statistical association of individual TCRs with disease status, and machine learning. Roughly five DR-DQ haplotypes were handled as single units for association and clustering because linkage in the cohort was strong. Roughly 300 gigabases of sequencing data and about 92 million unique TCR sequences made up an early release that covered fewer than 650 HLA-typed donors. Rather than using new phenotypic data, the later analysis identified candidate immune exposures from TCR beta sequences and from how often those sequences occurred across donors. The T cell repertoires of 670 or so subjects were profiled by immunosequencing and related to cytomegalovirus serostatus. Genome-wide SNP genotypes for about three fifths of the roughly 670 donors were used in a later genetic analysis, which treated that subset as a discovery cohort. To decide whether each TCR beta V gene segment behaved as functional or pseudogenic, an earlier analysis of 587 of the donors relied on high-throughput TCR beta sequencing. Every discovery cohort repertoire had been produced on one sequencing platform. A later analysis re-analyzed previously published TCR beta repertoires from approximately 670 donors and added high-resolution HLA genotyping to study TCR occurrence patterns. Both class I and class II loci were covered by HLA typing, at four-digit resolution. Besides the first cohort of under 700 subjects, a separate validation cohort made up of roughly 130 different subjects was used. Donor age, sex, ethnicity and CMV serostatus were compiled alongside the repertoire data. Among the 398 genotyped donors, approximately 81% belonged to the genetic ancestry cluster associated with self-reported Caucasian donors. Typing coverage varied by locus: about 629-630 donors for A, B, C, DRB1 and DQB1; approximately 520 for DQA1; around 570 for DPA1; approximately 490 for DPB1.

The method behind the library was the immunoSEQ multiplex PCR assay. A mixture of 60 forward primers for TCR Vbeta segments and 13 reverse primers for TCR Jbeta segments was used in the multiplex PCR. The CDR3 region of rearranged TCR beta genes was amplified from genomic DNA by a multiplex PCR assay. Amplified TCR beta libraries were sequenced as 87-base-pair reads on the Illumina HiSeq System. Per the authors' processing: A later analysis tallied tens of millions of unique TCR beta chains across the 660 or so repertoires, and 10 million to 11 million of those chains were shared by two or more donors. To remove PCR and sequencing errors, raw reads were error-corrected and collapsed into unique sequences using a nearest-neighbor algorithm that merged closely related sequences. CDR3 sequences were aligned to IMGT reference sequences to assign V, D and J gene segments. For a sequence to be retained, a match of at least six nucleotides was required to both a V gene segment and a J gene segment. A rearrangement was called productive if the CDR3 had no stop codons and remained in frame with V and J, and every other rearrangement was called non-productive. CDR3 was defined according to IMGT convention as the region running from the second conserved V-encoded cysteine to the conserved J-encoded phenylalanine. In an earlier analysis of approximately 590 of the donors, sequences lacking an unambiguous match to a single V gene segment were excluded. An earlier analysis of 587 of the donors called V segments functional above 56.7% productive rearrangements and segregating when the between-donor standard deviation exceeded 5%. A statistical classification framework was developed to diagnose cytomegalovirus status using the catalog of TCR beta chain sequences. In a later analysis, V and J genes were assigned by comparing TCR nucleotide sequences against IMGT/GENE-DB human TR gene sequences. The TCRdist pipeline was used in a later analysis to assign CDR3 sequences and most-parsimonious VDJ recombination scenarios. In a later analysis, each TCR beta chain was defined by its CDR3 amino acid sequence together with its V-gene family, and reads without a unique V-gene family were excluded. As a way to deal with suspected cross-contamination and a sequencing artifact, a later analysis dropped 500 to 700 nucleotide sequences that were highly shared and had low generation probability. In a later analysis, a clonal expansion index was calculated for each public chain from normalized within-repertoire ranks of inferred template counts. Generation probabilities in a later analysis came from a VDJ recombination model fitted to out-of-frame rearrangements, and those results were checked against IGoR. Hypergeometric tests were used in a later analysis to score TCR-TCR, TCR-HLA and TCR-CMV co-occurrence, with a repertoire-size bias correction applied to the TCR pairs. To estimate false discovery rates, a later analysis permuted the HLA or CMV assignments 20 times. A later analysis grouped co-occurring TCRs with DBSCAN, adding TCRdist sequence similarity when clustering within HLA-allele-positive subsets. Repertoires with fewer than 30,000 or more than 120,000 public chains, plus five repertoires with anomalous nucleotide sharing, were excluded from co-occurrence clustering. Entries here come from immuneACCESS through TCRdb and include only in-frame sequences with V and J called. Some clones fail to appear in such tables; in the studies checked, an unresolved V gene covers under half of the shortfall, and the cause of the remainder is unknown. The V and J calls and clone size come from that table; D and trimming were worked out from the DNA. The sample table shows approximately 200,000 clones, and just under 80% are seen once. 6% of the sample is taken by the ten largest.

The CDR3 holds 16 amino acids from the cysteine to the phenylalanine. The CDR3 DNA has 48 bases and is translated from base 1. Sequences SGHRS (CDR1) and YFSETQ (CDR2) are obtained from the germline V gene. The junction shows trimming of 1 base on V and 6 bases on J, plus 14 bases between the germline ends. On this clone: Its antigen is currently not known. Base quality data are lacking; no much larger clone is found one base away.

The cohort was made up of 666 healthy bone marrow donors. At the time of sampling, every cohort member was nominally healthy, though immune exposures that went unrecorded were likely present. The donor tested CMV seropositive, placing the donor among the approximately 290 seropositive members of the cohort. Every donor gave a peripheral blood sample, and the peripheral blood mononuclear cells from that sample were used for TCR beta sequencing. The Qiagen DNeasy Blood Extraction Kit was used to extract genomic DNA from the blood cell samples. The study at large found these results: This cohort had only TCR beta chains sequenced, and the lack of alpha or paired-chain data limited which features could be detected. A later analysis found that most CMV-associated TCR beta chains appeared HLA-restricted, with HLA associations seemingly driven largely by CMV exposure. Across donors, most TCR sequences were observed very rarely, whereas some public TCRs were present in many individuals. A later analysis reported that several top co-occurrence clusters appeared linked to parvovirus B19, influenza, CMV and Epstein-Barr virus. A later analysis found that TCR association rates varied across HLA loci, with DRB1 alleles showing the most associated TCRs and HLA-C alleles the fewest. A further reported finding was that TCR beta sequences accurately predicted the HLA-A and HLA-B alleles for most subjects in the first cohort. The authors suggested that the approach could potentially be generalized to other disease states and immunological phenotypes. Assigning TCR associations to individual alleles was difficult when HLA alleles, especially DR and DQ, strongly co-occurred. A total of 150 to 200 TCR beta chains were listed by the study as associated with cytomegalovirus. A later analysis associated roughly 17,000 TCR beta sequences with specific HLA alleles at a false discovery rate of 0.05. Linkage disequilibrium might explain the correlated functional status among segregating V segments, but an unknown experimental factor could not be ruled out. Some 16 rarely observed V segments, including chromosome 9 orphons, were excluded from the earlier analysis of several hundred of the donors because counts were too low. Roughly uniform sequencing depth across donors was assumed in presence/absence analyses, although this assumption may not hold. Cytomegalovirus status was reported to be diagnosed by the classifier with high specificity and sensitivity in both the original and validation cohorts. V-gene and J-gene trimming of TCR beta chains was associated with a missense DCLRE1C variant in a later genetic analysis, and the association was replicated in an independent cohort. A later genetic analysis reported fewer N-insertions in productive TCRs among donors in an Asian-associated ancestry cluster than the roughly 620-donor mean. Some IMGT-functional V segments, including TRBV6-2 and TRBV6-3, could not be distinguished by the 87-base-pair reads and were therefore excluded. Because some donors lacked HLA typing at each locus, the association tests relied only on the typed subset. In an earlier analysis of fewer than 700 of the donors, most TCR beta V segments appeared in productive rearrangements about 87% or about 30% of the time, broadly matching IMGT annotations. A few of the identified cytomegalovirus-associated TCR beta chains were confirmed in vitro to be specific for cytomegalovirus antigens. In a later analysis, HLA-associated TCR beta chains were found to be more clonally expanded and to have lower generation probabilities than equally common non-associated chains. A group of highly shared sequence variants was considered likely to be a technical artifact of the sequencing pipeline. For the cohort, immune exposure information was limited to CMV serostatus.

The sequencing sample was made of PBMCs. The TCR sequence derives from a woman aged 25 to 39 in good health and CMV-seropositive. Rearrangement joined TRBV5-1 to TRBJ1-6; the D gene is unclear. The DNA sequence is TGCGCCAGCAGCTTGTCTCCGAGTAGTGGTAATTCACCCCTCCACTTT. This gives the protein CASSLSPSSGNSPLHF.